The clone carrying this T cell receptor beta chain was picked up a small number of times. Antigen: not known. These data are taken from a study of siplizumab effects on memory and regulatory T cells. Study-level results: In roughly 75-95% of proliferating CD4+ or CD8+ clones, a naive or memory phenotype could not be assigned. Naive T cells apparently outstripped memory cells in diversity and seemed major alloresponse contributors.

V shed 0 bases and J shed 0 bases, with 3 bases lying between them. Looked up from germline, CDR1 is SGDLS and CDR2 is YYNGEE. This CDR3 comprises 13 residues. Sequencing used immunoSEQ multiplex PCR; TCRdb keeps in-frame clones, though not all of them. Here the sample spans 60,000 to 70,000 clones, around nine tenths being singletons. Sequencing was performed on Tregs sorted from blood. This sequence was found in a human donor in good health. This chain connects TRBV9 to TRBJ2-5; the D is unclear. The CDR3 reads CASSVGHQETQYF. The CDR3 DNA follows: TGTGCCAGCAGCGTAGGGCACCAAGAGACCCAGTACTTC.